In this sample, the clone carrying this T cell receptor (beta chain) turned up a few times. Its antigen is not known. These data belong to a study of T cell repertoires in cytomegalovirus infection. Study details: Matching HLA type and CMV infection were both indicated by public TCR beta signatures.

The CDR3 is 13 residues long. Germline CDR1 SEHNR, CDR2 FQNEAQ (reference sequence). TCRdb re-called the reads with MiXCR, one entry per CDR3 protein. The sample has approximately 500,000 distinct CDR3 sequences, more than 25% seen once. Study-wide results and caveats: Identification of carriers of CMV plus the relevant HLA was achieved through cumulative public TCR beta family frequency.

The rearrangement links TRBV7-9 to TRBJ1-4; D is perhaps TRBD2 (6 bases). The J call may be faulty, since TRBJ2-3 better matches the DNA end. The receptor comes from a human donor in good health (CMV status not recorded). Some clones in this sample may be carry-over from other donors' samples. What was sequenced was PBMCs. The CDR3 sequence is CASSLDAGTEQYF. The CDR3 bases are TGTGCCAGCAGCCTTGACGCGGGGACCGAGCAGTATTTT.